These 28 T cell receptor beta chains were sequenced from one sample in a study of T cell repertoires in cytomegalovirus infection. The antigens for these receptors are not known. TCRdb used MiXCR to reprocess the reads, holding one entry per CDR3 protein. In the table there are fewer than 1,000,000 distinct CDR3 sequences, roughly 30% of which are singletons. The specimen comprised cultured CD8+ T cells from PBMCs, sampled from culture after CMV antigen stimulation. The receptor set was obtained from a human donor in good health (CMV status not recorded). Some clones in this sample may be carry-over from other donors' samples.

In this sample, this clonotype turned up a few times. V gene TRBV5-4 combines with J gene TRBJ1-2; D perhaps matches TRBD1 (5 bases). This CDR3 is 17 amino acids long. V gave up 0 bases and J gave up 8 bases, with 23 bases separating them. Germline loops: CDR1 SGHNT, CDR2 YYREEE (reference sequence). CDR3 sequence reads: CASSLARVDASLRGYTF. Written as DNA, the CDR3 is TGTGCCAGCAGCTTGGCCAGGGTTGATGCTAGCCTGCGGGGCTACACCTTC.

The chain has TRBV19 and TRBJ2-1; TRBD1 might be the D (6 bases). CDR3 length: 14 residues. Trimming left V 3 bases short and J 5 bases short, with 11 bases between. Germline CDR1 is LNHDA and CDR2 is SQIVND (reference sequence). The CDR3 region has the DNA TGTGCCAGTAGTATCCTCCCAGGGGACAATGAGCAGTTCTTC. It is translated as CASSILPGDNEQFF.

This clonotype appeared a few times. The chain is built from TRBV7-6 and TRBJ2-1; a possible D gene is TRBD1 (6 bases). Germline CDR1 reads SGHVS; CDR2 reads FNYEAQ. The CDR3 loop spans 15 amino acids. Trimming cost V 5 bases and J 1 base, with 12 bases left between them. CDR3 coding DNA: TGTGCCAGCAGCCAAGGGACACCTTCCTACAATGAGCAGTTCTTC. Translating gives CASSQGTPSYNEQFF.

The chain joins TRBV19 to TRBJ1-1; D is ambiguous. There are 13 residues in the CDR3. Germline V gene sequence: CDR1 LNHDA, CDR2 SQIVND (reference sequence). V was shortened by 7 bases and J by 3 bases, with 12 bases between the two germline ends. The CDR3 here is CASNDPSDTEAFF. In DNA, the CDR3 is TGTGCCAGTAACGACCCTTCCGACACTGAAGCTTTCTTT.

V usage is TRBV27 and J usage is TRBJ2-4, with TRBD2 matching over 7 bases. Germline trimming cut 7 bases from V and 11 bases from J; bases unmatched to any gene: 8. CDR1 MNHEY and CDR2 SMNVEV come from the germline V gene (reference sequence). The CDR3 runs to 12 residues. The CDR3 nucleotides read TGTGCCAGCACCAACCCGGGAGGTTTTCAGTACTTC. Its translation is CASTNPGGFQYF.

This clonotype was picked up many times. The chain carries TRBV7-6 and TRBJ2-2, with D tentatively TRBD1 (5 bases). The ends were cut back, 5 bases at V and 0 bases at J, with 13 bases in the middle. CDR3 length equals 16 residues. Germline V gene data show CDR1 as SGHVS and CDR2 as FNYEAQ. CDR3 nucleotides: TGTGCCAGCAGCGGGGTAGGGGCCTCGAACACCGGGGAGCTGTTTTTT. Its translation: CASSGVGASNTGELFF.

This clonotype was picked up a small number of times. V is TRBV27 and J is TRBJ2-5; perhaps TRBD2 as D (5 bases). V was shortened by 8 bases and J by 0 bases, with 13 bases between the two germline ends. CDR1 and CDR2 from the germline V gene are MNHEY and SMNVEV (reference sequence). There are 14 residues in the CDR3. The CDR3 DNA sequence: TGTGCCAGCGGAGGCAGCAGCTACCAAGAGACCCAGTACTTC. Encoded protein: CASGGSSYQETQYF.

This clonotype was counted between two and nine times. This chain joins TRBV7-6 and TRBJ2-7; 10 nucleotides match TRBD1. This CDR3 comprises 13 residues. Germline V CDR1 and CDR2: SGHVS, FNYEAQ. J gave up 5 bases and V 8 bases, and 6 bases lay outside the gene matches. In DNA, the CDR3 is TGTGCCAGCCGGGACAGGGGTTTTGACGAGCAGTACTTC. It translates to CASRDRGFDEQYF.

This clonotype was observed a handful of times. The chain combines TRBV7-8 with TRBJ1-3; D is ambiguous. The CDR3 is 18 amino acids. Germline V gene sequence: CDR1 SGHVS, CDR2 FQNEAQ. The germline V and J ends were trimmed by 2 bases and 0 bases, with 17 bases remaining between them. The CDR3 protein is CASSLSVGPIPSGNTIYF. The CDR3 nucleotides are TGTGCCAGCAGCTTATCGGTCGGACCGATACCCTCTGGAAACACCATATATTTT.

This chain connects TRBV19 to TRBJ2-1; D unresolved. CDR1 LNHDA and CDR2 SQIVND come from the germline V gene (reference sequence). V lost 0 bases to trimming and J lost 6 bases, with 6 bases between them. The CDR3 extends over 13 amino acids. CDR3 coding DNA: TGTGCCAGTAGTATAGATTCCGGCAATGAGCAGTTCTTC. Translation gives CASSIDSGNEQFF.

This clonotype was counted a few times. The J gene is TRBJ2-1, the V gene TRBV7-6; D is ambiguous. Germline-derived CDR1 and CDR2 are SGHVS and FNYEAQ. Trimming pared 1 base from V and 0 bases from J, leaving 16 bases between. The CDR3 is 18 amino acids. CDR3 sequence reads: CASSLEVGGFSSYNEQFF. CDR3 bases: TGTGCCAGCAGCTTAGAGGTCGGTGGGTTTAGCTCCTACAATGAGCAGTTCTTC.

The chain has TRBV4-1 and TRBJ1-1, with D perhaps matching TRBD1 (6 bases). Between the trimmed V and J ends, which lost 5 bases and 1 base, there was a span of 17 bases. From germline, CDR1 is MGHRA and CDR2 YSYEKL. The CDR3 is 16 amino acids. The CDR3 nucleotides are TGCGCCAGCAGCGACGGGTGGCGGGGGGCGAACACTGAAGCTTTCTTT. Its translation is CASSDGWRGANTEAFF.

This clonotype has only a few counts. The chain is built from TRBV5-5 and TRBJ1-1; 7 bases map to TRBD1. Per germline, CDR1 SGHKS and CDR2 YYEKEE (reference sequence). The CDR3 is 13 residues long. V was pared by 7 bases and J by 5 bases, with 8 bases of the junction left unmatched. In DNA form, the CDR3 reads TGTGCCAGCGATAAACAGGGGAAAACTGAAGCTTTCTTT. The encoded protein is CASDKQGKTEAFF. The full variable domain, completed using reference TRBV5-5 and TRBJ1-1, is DAGVTQSPTHLIKTRGQQVTLRCSPISGHKSVSWYQQVLGQGPQFIFQYYEKEERGRGNFPDRFSARQFPNYSSELNVNALLLGDSALYLCASDKQGKTEAFFGQGTRLTVV.

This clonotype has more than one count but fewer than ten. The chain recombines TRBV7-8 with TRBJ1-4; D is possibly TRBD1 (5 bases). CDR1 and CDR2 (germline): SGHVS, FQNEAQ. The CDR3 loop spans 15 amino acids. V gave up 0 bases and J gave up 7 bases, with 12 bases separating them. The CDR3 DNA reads TGTGCCAGCAGCTTAGCGAGGAGGGGTGGTGAAAAACTGTTTTTT. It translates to CASSLARRGGEKLFF.

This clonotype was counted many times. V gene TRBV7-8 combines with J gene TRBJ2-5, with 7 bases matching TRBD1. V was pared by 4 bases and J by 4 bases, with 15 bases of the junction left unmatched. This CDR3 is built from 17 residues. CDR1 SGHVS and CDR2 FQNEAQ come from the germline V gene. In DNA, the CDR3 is TGTGCCAGCAGCTACCCCCATCCGGGACAGCCCTCAGAGACCCAGTACTTC. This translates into CASSYPHPGQPSETQYF. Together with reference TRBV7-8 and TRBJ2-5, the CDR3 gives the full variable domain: GAGVSQSPRYKVAKRGQDVALRCDPISGHVSLFWYQQALGQGPEFLTYFQNEAQLDKSGLPSDRFFAERPEGSVSTLKIQRTQQEDSAVYLCASSYPHPGQPSETQYFGPGTRLLVL.

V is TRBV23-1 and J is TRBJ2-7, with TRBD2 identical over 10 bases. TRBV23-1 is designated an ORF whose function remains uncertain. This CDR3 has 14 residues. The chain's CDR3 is CATSRVAGGYEQYV. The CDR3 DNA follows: TGCGCTACTTCTAGGGTAGCGGGAGGATACGAGCAGTACGTC.

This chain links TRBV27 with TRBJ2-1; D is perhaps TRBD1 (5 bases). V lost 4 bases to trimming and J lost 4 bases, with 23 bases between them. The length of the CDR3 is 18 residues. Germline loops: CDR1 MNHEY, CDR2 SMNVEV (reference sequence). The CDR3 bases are TGTGCCAGCAGTTCCACGAAGACTGACAGCCCCTCTTACAATGAGCAGTTCTTC. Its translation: CASSSTKTDSPSYNEQFF.

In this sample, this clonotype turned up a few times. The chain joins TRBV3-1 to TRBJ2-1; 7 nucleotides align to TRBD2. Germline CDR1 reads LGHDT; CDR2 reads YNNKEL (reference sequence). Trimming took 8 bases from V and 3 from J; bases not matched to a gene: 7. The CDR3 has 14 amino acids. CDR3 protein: CASAGVEVYNEQFF. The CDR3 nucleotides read TGTGCCAGCGCGGGGGTGGAGGTCTACAATGAGCAGTTCTTC.

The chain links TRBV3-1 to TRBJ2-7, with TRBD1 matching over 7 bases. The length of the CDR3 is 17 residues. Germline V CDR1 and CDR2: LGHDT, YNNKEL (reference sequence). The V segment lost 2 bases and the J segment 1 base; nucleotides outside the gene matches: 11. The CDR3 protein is CASSQQIGGRPSYEQYF. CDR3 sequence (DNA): TGTGCCAGCAGCCAACAAATAGGGGGCCGTCCTTCCTACGAGCAGTACTTC.

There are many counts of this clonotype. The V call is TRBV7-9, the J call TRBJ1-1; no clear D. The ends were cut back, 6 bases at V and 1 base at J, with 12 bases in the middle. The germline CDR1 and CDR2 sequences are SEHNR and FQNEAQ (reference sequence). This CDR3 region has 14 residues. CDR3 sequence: CASSPGRENTEAFF. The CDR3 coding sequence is TGTGCCAGCAGTCCCGGACGGGAGAACACTGAAGCTTTCTTT.

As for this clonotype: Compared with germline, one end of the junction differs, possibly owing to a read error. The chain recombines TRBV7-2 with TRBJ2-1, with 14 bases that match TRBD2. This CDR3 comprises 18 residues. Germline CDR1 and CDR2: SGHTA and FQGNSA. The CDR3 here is CVSSLEGTSGGRENEQFF. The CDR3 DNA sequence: TGTGTCAGCAGCTTAGAAGGGACTAGCGGGGGCCGAGAGAATGAGCAGTTCTTC.

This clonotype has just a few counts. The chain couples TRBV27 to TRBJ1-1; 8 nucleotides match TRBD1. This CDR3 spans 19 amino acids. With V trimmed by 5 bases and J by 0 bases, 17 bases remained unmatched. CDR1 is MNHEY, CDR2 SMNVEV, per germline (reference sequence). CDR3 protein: CASSPTGGSYYLLNTEAFF. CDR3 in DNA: TGTGCCAGCAGTCCCACAGGGGGGTCCTACTACCTCTTGAACACTGAAGCTTTCTTT.

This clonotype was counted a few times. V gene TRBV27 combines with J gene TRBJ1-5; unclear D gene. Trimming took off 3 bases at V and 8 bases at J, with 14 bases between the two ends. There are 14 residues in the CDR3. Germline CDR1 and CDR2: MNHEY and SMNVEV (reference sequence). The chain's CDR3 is CASSFPLLGEPQHF. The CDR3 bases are TGTGCCAGCAGTTTCCCCCTTCTCGGGGAGCCCCAGCATTTT.

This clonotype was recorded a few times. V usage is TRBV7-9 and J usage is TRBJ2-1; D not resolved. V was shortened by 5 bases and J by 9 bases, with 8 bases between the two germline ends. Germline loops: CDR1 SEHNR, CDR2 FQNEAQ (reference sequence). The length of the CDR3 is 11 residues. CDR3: CASSPWVEQFF. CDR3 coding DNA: TGTGCCAGCAGCCCGTGGGTTGAGCAGTTCTTC.

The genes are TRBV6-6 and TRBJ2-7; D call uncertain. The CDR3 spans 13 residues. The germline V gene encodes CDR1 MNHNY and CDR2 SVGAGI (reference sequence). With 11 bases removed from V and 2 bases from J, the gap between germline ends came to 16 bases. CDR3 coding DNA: TGTGCCGTCCTTTCTAGACAACCCTACGAGCAGTACTTC. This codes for CAVLSRQPYEQYF.

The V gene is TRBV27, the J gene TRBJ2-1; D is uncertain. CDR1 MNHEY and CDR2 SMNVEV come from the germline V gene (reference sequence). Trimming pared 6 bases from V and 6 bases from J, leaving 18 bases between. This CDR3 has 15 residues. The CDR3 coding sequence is TGTGCCAGCAGCCCCGGGTCTCTGAAATTCAATGAGCAGTTCTTC. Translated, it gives CASSPGSLKFNEQFF.

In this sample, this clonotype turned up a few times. The CDR3 region has the DNA TGCGCCAGCAGCCAAGCGGGACTAGAGGCCGATACGCAGTATTTT. It yields the protein CASSQAGLEADTQYF. This chain uses TRBV4-1 with TRBJ2-3, with 8 bases lining up with TRBD2. J lost 6 bases, V lost 1 base, and 6 bases had no gene match. CDR3 length: 15 amino acids. CDR1 and CDR2 (germline): MGHRA, YSYEKL.

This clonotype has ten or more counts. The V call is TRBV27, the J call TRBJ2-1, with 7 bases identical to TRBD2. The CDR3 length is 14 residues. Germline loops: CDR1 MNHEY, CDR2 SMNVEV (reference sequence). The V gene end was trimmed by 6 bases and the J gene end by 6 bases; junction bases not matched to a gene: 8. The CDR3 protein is CASSPLGGGNEQFF. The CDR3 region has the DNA TGTGCCAGCAGCCCCCTCGGCGGGGGCAATGAGCAGTTCTTC.